This record looks at one TCR beta chain sequence and its context. Its antigen is unknown. A clone one base away is much larger, so this may be a read error. The V end lost 0 bases, the J end lost 1 base, and 7 bases lay between the germline ends. Germline V lookup: CDR1 SGHRS, CDR2 YFSETQ. The CDR3 spans 14 residues. Primers included in the PCR were 60 Vbeta and 13 Jbeta primers. Assay: immunoSEQ multiplex PCR; the TCRdb copy retains only in-frame clones and omits some. The data show some 200,000 clones, over 70% seen once. The data stem from a study of cytomegalovirus exposure and HLA in healthy donors. General observations from the study: Donors belonging to an Asian-associated ancestry cluster reportedly showed fewer N-insertions in productive TCRs than the approximately 700-donor mean, according to what a later analysis found. Among TCR beta chains of equal frequency, HLA-associated ones were more clonally expanded in a later analysis.

Sequencing was done on a sample of PBMCs. The receptor comes from a man between 50 and 59 years old in good health and CMV-seronegative. This chain joins TRBV5-1 and TRBJ1-1, with D unresolved. CDR3 bases: TGCGCCAGCAGCTTGGAAGGGAGGAACACTGAAGCTTTCTTT. Residues: CASSLEGRNTEAFF.